Listed below are T cell receptor beta chains from one sample, sequenced in a study of T-cell reconstitution after alpha-beta-depleted transplantation in children. TCRdb re-called the PCR reads with MiXCR, one entry per CDR3 protein. Of 350,000 to 500,000 distinct CDR3 sequences detected, 43% appear once; the ten largest clones hold roughly a quarter. The sequences come from PBMCs, collected before TCRalphabeta/CD19-depleted stem cell transplant. The receptors shown here come from a girl aged 2-10 years with aplastic anemia, due to receive a stem cell transplant. Each CDR3 is given with its conserved first and last residue. Fields, in order: CDR3 DNA, CDR3 protein, J gene, CDR3 length, V gene, clone size, D gene. The D gene is left open where the match is weak. Size is stated for part of the rows, as once, few or many counts, or as a class when the clone is expanded.

TGTGCCAGCAGTTTAGGGTGGACAGGCAGCAATTCACCCCTCCACTTT,CASSLGWTGSNSPLHF,TRBJ1-6,16,TRBV12-3/TRBV12-4,NA,TRBD1
TGTGCCAGCAACCCCGGAGGGCCCAGGGGCAATCAGCCCCAGCATTTT,CASNPGGPRGNQPQHF,TRBJ1-5,16,TRBV12-3/TRBV12-4,NA,NA
TGTGCCACCAGCAGAGACCGGGCCCGAACAGGGATATATCAGCCCCAGCATTTT,CATSRDRARTGIYQPQHF,TRBJ1-5,18,TRBV15,NA,NA
TGTGCCAGCAGCAGCGGTTCGGGAGAAGAGACCCAGTACTTC,CASSSGSGEETQYF,TRBJ2-5,14,TRBV5-5,NA,NA
TGTGCCAGCAGTTTTCGGGGAGGTACCGGGGAGCTGTTTTTT,CASSFRGGTGELFF,TRBJ2-2,14,TRBV12-3/TRBV12-4,NA,NA
TGTGCCAGCAGCCCCTGGGAGGAGACCTACAATGAGCAGTTCTTC,CASSPWEETYNEQFF,TRBJ2-1,15,TRBV5-5,NA,NA
TGTGCCAGCAATCCTAGCGGGAGGTCCTACAATGAGCAGTTCTTC,CASNPSGRSYNEQFF,TRBJ2-1,15,TRBV12-3/TRBV12-4,few,TRBD2
TGCGCCAGCAGCCGACAGGGAAGAGAGCAGTACTTC,CASSRQGREQYF,TRBJ2-7,12,TRBV5-1,NA,TRBD1
TGTGCCAGCAGCGTGCGAGCAGGACTAGCGGGTTTCTCCTACAATGAGCAGTTCTTC,CASSVRAGLAGFSYNEQFF,TRBJ2-1,19,TRBV9,NA,TRBD2
TGTGCCAGCAGTCAACGACAGGATTCCTACGAGCAGTACTTC,CASSQRQDSYEQYF,TRBJ2-7,14,TRBV12-3/TRBV12-4,NA,NA